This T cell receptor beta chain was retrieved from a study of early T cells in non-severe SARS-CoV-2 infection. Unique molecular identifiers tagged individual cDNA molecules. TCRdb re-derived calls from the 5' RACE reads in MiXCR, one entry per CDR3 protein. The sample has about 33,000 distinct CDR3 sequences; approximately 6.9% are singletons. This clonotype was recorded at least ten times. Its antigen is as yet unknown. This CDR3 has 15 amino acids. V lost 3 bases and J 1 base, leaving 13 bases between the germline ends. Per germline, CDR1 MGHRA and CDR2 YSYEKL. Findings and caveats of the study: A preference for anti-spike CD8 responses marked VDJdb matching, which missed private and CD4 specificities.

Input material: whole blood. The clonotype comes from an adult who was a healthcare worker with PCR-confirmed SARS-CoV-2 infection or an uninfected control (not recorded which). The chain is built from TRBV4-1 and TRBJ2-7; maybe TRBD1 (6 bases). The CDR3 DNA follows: TGCGCCAGCAGCCAGAGGTCAGGGGCTTCCTACGAGCAGTACTTC. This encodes CASSQRSGASYEQYF.